The present entry profiles one TCR beta chain with its context. This sample is part of a study of T cell changes during pregnancy in multiple sclerosis. The repertoire was sequenced with immunoSEQ multiplex PCR; TCRdb's copy has only in-frame clones and lacks some. This sample has about 98,000 clones; about 91% occur once, and the top ten carry around 2.1%. CDR1 is SGHNT and CDR2 is YYREEE in the germline V gene (reference sequence). The V end was cut by 0 bases, the J end by 6 bases, with 17 bases between. The CDR3 has 16 residues. V and J are TRBV5-4 and TRBJ2-3; D is possibly TRBD2 (5 bases). The origin of this receptor is a female donor in good health, enrolled as a control in a pregnancy study. The sample consisted of peripheral blood, taken after pregnancy. The CDR3 loop reads CASSLVVGRRLDTQYF. The CDR3 DNA follows: TGTGCCAGCAGCTTGGTAGTGGGAAGGAGGTTGGATACGCAGTATTTT.